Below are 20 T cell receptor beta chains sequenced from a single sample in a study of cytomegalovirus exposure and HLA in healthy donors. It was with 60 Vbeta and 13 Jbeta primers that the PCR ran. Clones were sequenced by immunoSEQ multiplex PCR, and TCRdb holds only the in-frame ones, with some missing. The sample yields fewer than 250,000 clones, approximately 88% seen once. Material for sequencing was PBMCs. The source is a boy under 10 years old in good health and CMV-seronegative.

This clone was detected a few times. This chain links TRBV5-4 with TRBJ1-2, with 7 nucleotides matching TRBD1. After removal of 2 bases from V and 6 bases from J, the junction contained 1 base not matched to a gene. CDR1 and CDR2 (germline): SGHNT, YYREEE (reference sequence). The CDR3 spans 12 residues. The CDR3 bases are TGTGCCAGCAGCTTCGGACAGGATGGCTACACCTTC. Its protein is CASSFGQDGYTF.

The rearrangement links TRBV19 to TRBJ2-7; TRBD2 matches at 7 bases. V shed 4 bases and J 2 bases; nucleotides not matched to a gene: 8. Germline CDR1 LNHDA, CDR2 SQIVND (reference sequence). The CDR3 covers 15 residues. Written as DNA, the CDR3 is TGTGCCAGTAGTACCAGCGGGGCTTGGACCTACGAGCAGTACTTC. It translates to CASSTSGAWTYEQYF.

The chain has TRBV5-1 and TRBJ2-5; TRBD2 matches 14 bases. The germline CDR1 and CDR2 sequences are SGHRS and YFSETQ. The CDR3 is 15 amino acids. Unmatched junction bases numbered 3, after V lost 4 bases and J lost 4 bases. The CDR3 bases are TGCGCCAGCAGCCAGGGGACTAGCGGGGGAGAGACCCAGTACTTC. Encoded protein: CASSQGTSGGETQYF.

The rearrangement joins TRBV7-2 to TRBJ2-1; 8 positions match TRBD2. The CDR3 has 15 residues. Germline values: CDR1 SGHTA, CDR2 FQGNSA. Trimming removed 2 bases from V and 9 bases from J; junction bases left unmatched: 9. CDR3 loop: CASSLLQAGAGEQFF. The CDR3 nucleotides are TGTGCCAGCAGCTTACTCCAAGCGGGAGCGGGTGAGCAGTTCTTC.

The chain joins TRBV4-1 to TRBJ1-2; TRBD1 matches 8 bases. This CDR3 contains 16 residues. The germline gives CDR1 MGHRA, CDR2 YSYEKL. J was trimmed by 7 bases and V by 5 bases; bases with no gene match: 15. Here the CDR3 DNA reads TGCGCCAGCAGCGGCAGGGGGCCCCCCTGGCTCGGTGGCTACACCTTC. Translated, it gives CASSGRGPPWLGGYTF.

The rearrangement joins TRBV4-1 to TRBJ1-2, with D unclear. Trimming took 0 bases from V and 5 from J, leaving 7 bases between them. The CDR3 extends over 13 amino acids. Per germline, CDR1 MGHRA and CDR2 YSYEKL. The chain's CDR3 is CASSQDVQYGYTF. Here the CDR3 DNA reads TGCGCCAGCAGCCAAGATGTGCAGTATGGCTACACCTTC.

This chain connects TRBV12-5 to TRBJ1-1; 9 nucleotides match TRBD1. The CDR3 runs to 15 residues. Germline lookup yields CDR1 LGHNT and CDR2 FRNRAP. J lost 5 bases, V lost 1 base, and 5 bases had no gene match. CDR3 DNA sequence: TGTGCTAGTGGTTTGGACAGGGGGCGTAGGACTGAAGCTTTCTTT. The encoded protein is CASGLDRGRRTEAFF.

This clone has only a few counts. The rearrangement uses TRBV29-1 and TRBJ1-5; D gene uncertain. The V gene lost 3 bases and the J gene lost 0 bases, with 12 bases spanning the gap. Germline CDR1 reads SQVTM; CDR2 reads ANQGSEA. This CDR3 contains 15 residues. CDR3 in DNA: TGCAGCGTTGACCCACGGGATCATAGCAATCAGCCCCAGCATTTT. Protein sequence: CSVDPRDHSNQPQHF.

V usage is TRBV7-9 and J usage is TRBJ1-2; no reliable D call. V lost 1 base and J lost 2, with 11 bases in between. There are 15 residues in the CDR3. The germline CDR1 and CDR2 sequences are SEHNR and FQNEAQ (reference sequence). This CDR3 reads CASSLGAVLNYGYTF. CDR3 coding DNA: TGTGCCAGCAGCTTAGGGGCCGTATTAAACTATGGCTACACCTTC.

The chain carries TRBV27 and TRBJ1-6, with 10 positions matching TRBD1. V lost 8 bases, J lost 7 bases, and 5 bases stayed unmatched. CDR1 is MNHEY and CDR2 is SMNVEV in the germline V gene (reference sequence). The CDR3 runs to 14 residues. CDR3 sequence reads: CASSSGQGNSPLHF. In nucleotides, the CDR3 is TGTGCCAGCTCGTCGGGACAGGGGAATTCACCCCTCCACTTT.

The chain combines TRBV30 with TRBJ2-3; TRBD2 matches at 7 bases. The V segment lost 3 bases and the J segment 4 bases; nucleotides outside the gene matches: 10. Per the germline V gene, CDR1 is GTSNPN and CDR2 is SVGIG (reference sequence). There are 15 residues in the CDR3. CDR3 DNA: TGTGCCTGGAGGCAAGTACGTGGGAGGGCAGATACGCAGTATTTT. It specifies CAWRQVRGRADTQYF.

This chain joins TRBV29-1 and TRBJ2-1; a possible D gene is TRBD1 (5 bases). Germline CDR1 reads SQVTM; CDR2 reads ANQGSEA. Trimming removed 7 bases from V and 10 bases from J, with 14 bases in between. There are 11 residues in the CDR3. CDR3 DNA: TGCAGCGGAGAAAGGGGAAGCGAGCAGTTCTTC. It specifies CSGERGSEQFF.

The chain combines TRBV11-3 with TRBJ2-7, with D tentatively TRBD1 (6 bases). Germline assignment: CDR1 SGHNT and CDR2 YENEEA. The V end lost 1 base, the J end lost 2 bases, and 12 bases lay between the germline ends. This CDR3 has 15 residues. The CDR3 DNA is TGTGCCAGCAGCTTAGGCTACAGGGTGGCCTACGAGCAGTACTTC. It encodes CASSLGYRVAYEQYF.

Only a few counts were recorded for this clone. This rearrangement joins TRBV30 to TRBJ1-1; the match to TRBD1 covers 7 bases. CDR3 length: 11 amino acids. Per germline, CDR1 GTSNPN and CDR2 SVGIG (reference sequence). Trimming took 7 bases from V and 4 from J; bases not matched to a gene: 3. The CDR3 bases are TGTGCCTTCGAGGGGGCCACTGAAGCTTTCTTT. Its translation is CAFEGATEAFF.

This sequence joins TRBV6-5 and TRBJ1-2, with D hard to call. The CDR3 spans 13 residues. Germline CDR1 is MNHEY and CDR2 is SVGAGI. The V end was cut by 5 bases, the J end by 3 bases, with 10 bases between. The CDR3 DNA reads TGTGCCAGCAGTCAGGTATCAGACTATGGCTACACCTTC. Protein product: CASSQVSDYGYTF.

CDR3 in amino acids: CASSQDTGGGYEQYF. CDR3 sequence (DNA): TGCGCCAGCAGCCAAGATACAGGGGGCGGATACGAGCAGTACTTC. The chain recombines TRBV4-1 with TRBJ2-7, with TRBD1 identical over 9 bases. V was clipped by 0 bases and J by 4 bases; unmatched bases: 4. CDR1 MGHRA and CDR2 YSYEKL come from the germline V gene. The CDR3 runs to 15 residues.

CDR3 in DNA: TGTGCCTGGAGTGTTCTTCGGGGGAAAGAGACCCAGTACTTC. This translates into CAWSVLRGKETQYF. V usage is TRBV30 and J usage is TRBJ2-5; tentative D call: TRBD2 (6 bases). V was cut by 0 bases and J by 3 bases, with 11 bases left in between. CDR1 is GTSNPN, CDR2 SVGIG, per germline (reference sequence). The CDR3 covers 14 residues.

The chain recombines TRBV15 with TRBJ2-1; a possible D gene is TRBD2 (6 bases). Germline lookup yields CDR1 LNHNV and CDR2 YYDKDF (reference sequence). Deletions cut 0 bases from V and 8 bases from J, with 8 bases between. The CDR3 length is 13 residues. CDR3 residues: CATSRDPGDEQFF. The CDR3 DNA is TGTGCCACCAGCAGAGATCCGGGGGATGAGCAGTTCTTC.

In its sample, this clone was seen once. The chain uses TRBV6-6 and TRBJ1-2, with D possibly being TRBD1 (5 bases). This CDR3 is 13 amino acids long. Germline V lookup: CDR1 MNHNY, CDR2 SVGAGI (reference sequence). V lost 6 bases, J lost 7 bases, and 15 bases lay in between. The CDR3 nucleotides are TGTGCCAGCAGAGCAACGGGACTCGCTGGCTACACCTTC. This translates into CASRATGLAGYTF.

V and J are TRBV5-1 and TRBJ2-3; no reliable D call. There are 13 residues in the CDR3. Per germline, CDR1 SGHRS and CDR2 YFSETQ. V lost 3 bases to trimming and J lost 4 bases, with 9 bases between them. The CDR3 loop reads CASSSDQADTQYF. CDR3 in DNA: TGCGCCAGCAGCTCTGATCAGGCAGATACGCAGTATTTT.